This T cell receptor beta chain is from a study of blood T cell repertoires in COVID-19. Generated by immunoSEQ multiplex PCR, the TCRdb table keeps only in-frame clones and is missing some. The table lists 200,000 to 250,000 clones, around 85% of them singletons. The CDR3 runs to 13 residues. Trimming left V 5 bases short and J 0 bases short, with 7 bases between. Germline assignment: CDR1 LNHDA and CDR2 SQIVND (reference sequence). Sequences were obtained from peripheral blood. This rearrangement joins TRBV19 to TRBJ1-1; D is unclear. The receptor comes from a woman aged 25 to 39 who had recovered from COVID-19. CDR3 loop: CASSDTLNTEAFF. For the CDR3, the DNA is TGTGCCAGTAGTGATACTTTGAACACTGAAGCTTTCTTT.